The 8 T cell receptor beta chains listed next were all sequenced from one sample in a study of Ad26.COV2.S vaccination and SARS-CoV-2 variants. The repertoire was sequenced with immunoSEQ multiplex PCR; TCRdb's copy has only in-frame clones and lacks some. The sample includes 350,000 to 550,000 clones, roughly 89% of them seen just once. Treatment denoted: about 20 received Ad26.COV2.S at low or high dose, single or two shots; 5 received placebo; per-sample allocation not given. Samples came from day 63 after the first vaccine or placebo injection. Sequencing was performed on peripheral blood, taken in a trial of Ad26.COV2.S vaccine versus placebo. The source is a person aged 18-65 years who received the Ad26.COV2.S COVID-19 vaccine or a placebo.

V and J are TRBV5-1 and TRBJ2-4; tentatively, D is TRBD2 (6 bases). The CDR3 spans 14 residues. Trimming took 5 bases from V and 6 from J, leaving 15 bases between them. Per germline, CDR1 SGHRS and CDR2 YFSETQ. CDR3 sequence reads: CASSGGDAGNIQYF. CDR3 DNA sequence: TGCGCCAGCAGTGGAGGGGATGCGGGAAACATTCAGTACTTC.

V usage is TRBV5-4 and J usage is TRBJ2-5; TRBD2 agrees at 7 bases. This CDR3 has 13 residues. Germline V CDR1 and CDR2: SGHNT, YYREEE (reference sequence). J lost 4 bases, V lost 2 bases, and 2 bases had no gene match. The CDR3 DNA reads as TGTGCCAGCAGCTTCAGGGAGGGAGAGACCCAGTACTTC. Translating it yields CASSFREGETQYF.

The chain recombines TRBV5-6 with TRBJ2-7; the D gene could be TRBD1 or TRBD2 (6 bases each). Trimming cost V 5 bases and J 6 bases, with 18 bases left between them. CDR1 SGHDT and CDR2 YYEEEE come from the germline V gene. This CDR3 region has 14 residues. This chain's CDR3 is CASRRRGATIEQYV. In DNA form, the CDR3 reads TGTGCCAGCAGGAGGAGGGGGGCCACAATCGAGCAGTACGTC.

The chain combines TRBV9 with TRBJ2-6, with D perhaps assigned TRBD1 or TRBD2 (5 bases each). The length of the CDR3 is 18 residues. The germline V gene encodes CDR1 SGDLS and CDR2 YYNGEE. Trimming took 4 bases from V and 2 from J, leaving 19 bases between them. DNA of the CDR3: TGTGCCAGCAGCTTCCGAGGTTCAGGGAGTCCTGGGGCCAACGTCCTGACTTTC. Translating it yields CASSFRGSGSPGANVLTF.

This clone was seen once. The same CDR3 also results from other DNA sequences found in this sample. The gene calls are TRBV6-2 or TRBV6-3 and TRBJ1-5; unclear D gene. Germline V gene data show CDR1 as MNHEY and CDR2 as SVGEGT. The ends were cut back, 1 base at V and 0 bases at J, with 1 base in the middle. This CDR3 has 13 residues. CDR3 DNA: TGTGCCAGCAGTTACTATAGCAATCAGCCCCAGCATTTT. Amino acids: CASSYYSNQPQHF.

DNA for the CDR3: TGTGCCAGCAGCCGGGGGGCAGTCACCTACGAGCAGTACTTC. Amino acids: CASSRGAVTYEQYF. J is TRBJ2-7 and V is TRBV11-2; a weak D match, TRBD2 (7 bases). This CDR3 comprises 14 residues. Germline CDR1 is SGHAT and CDR2 is FQNNGV. V lost 5 bases and J 2 bases, leaving 13 bases between the germline ends.

The CDR3 sequence is CAWTPRGGSYEQYV. The CDR3 bases are TGTGCCTGGACACCACGGGGCGGGTCCTACGAGCAGTACGTC. This rearrangement joins TRBV30 to TRBJ2-7; D is tentatively TRBD1 or TRBD2 (5 bases each). This CDR3 spans 14 amino acids. V gave up 4 bases and J gave up 1 base, with 14 bases separating them. Germline V lookup: CDR1 GTSNPN, CDR2 SVGIG (reference sequence).

J is TRBJ2-1 and V is TRBV2; 11 bases align to TRBD2. Per the germline V gene, CDR1 is SNHLY and CDR2 is FYNNEI. The CDR3 totals 13 residues. V trimming: 8 bases; J trimming: 10 bases; junction bases outside the gene matches: 7. CDR3 sequence: CASGPSGGWEQFF. CDR3 sequence (DNA): TGTGCCAGCGGGCCTAGCGGGGGGTGGGAGCAGTTCTTC. The full variable domain, its missing parts supplied by reference TRBV2 and TRBJ2-1, is EPEVTQTPSHQVTQMGQEVILRCVPISNHLYFYWYRQILGQKVEFLVSFYNNEISEKSEIFDDQFSVERPDGSNFTLKIRSTKLEDSAMYFCASGPSGGWEQFFGPGTRLTVL.